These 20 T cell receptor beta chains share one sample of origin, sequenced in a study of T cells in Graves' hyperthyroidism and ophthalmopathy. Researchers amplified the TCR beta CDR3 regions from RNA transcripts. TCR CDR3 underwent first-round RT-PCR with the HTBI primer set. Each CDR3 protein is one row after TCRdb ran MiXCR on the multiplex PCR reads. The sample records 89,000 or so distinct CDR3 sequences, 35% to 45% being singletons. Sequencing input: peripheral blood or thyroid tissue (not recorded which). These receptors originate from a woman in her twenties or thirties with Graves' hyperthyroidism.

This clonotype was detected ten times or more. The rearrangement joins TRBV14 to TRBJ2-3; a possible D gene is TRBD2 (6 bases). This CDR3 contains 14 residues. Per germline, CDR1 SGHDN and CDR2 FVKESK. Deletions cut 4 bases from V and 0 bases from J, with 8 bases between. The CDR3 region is CASSPSGSTDTQYF. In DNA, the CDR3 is TGTGCCAGCAGCCCGAGCGGGAGCACAGATACGCAGTATTTT.

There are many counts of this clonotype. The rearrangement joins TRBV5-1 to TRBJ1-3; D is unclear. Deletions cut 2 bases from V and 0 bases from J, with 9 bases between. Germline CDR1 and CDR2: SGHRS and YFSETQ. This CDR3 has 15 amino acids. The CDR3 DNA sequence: TGCGCCAGCAGCTTAGACGGAATCTCTGGAAACACCATATATTTT. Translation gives CASSLDGISGNTIYF.

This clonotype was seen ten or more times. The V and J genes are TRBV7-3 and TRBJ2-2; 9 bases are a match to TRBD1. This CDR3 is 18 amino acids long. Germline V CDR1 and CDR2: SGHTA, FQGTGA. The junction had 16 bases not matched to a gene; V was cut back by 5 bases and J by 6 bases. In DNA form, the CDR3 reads TGTGCCAGCAGCCGTAGGACAGGGGCGGTAGTGGAAGCCGGGGAGCTGTTTTTT. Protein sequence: CASSRRTGAVVEAGELFF.

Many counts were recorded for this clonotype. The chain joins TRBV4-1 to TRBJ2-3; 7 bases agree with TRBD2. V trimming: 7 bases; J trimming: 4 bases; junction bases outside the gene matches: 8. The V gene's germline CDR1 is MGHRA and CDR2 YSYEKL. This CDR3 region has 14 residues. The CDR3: CASTPGGGADTQYF. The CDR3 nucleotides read TGCGCCAGCACCCCGGGAGGAGGTGCAGATACGCAGTATTTT.

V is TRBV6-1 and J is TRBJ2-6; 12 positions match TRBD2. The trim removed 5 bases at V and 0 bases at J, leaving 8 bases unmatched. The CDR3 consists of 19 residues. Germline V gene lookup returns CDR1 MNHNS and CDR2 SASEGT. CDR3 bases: TGTGCCAGCAGTCGACTAGCGGGGGACAGATACTCTGGGGCCAACGTCCTGACTTTC. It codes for CASSRLAGDRYSGANVLTF.

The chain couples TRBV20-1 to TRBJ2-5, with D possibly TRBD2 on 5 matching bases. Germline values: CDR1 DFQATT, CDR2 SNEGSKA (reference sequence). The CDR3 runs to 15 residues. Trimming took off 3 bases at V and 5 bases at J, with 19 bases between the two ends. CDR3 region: CSARGGSGAGETQYF. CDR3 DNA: TGCAGTGCTAGGGGCGGGTCGGGTGCCGGGGAGACCCAGTACTTC.

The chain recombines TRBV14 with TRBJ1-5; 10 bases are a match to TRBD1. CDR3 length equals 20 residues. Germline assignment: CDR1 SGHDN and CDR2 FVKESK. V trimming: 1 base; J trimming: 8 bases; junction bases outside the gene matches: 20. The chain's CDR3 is CASSQAPGQGVSAPEEPQHF. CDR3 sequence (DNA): TGTGCCAGCAGCCAAGCCCCCGGACAGGGGGTTTCAGCCCCCGAGGAGCCCCAGCATTTT.

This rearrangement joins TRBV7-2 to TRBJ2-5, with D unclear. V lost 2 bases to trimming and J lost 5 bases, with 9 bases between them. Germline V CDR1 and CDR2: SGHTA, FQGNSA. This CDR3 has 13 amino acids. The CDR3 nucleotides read TGTGCCAGCAGCTTATGGACCGGGGAGACCCAGTACTTC. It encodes CASSLWTGETQYF.

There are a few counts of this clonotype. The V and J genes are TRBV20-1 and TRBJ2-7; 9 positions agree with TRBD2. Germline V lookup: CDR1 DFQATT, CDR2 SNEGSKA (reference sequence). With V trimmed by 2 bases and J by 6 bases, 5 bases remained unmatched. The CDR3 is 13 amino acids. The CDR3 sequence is CSARPSGTREQYF. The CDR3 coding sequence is TGCAGTGCTAGACCTAGCGGGACACGCGAGCAGTACTTC.

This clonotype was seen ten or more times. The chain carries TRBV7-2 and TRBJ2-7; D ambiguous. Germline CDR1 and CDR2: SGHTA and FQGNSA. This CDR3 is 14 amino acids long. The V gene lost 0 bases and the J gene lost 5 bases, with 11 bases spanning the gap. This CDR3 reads CASSLAGRLHEQYF. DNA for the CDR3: TGTGCCAGCAGCTTAGCGGGAAGATTACACGAGCAGTACTTC.

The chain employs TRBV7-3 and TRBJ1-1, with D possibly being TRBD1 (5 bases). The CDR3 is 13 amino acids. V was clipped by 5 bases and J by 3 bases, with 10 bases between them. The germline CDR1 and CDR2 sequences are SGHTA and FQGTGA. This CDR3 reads CASSERGDTEAFF. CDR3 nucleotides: TGTGCCAGCAGCGAGCGGGGGGACACTGAAGCTTTCTTT.

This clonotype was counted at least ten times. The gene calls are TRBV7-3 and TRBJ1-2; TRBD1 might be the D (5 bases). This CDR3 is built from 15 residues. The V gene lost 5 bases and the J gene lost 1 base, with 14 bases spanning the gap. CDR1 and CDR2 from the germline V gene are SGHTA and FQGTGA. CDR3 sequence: CASSPTGGYNYGYTF. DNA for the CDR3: TGTGCCAGCAGCCCCACCGGGGGGTATAACTATGGCTACACCTTC.

The chain's CDR3 is CASSLYQGQNTEAFF. The CDR3 bases are TGTGCCAGCAGCTTGTACCAGGGCCAGAACACTGAAGCTTTCTTT. The V and J genes are TRBV5-5 and TRBJ1-1, with a possible D match to TRBD1 (5 bases). The V gene's germline CDR1 is SGHKS and CDR2 YYEKEE (reference sequence). Trimming left V 1 base short and J 1 base short, with 11 bases between. CDR3 length equals 15 residues.

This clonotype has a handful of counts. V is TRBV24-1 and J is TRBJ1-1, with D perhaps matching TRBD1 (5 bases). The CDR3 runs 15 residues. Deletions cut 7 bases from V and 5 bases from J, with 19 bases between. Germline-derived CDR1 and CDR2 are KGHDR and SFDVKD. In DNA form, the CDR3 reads TGTGCCACCAGCGCCGGAAGGCCGGGGCGGACTGAAGCTTTCTTT. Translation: CATSAGRPGRTEAFF.

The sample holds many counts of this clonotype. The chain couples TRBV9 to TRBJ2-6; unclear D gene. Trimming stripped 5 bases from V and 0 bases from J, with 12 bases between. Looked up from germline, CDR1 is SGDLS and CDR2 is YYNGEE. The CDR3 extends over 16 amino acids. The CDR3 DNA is TGTGCCAGCAGTATAGAAATGAGCTCTGGGGCCAACGTCCTGACTTTC. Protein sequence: CASSIEMSSGANVLTF.

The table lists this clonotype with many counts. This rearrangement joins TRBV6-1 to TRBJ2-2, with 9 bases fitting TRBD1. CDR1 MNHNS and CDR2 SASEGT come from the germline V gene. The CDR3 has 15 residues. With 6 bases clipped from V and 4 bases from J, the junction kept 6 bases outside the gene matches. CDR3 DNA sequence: TGTGCCAGCAGCAACAGGGGGCCGATCACCGGGGAGCTGTTTTTT. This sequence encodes CASSNRGPITGELFF.

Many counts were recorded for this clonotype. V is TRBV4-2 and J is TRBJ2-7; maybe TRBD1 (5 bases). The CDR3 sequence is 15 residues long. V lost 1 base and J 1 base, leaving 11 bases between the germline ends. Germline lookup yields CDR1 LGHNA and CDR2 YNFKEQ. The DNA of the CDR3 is TGTGCCAGCAGCCAAGGGCAGGGAAATTCCTACGAGCAGTACTTC. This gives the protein CASSQGQGNSYEQYF.

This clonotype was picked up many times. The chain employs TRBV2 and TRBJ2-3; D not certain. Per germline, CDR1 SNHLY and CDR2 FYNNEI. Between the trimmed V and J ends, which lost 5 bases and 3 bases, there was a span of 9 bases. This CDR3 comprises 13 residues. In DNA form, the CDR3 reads TGTGCCAGCAGTTTTCTCACTACAGATACGCAGTATTTT. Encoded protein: CASSFLTTDTQYF.

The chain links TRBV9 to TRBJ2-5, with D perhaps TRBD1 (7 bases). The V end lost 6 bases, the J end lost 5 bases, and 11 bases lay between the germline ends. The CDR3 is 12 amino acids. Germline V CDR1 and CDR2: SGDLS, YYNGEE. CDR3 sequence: CASNQGGETQYF. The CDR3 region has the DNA TGTGCCAGCAACCAGGGGGGTGAGACCCAGTACTTC.

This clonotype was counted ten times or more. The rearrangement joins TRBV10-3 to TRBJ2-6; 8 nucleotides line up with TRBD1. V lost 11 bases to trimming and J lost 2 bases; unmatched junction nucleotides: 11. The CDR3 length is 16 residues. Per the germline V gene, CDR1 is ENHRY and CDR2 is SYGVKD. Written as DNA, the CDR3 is TGTGCCTCTCGGAGGACAGGGAGTCCTGGGGCCAACGTCCTGACTTTC. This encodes CASRRTGSPGANVLTF.